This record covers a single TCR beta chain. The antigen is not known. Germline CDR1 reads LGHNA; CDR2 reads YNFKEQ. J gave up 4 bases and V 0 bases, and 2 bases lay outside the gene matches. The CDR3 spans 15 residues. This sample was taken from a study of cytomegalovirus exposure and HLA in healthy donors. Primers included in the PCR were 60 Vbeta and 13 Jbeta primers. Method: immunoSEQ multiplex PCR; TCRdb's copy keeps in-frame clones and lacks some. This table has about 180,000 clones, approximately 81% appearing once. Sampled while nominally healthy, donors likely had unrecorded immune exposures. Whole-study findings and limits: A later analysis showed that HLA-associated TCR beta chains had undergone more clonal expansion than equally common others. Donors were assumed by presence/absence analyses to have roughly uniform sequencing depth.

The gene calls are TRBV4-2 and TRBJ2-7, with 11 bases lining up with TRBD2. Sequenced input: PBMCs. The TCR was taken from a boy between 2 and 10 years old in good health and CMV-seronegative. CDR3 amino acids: CASSQEGTSGYEQYF. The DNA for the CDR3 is TGTGCCAGCAGCCAAGAAGGGACTAGCGGATACGAGCAGTACTTC.